This entry describes one T cell receptor beta chain. Its antigen is currently unknown. Germline V lookup: CDR1 GTSNPN, CDR2 SVGIG (reference sequence). The CDR3 length is 11 residues. Deletions cut 0 bases from V and 6 bases from J, with 6 bases between. The data stem from a study of cytomegalovirus exposure and HLA in healthy donors. The study, taken as a whole, reports: The study labeled 164 TCR beta chains cytomegalovirus-associated. In an earlier analysis, about 87% or about 30%: the productive usage of most TCR beta V segments.

PCR amplification relied on 60 Vbeta primers (plus 13 Jbeta primers). Profiling relied on immunoSEQ multiplex PCR, and the TCRdb table lists in-frame clones only, not all of them. The data contain 65,000 to 90,000 clones, 60% to 75% of them singletons. The V call is TRBV30, the J call TRBJ2-7, with unresolved D. The sample taken for sequencing was PBMCs. This receptor was obtained from a woman between 40 and 55 years old in good health and CMV-seropositive. The CDR3 DNA follows: TGTGCCTGGAGTGTACCCGGCGAGCAGTACTTC. Its translation is CAWSVPGEQYF.